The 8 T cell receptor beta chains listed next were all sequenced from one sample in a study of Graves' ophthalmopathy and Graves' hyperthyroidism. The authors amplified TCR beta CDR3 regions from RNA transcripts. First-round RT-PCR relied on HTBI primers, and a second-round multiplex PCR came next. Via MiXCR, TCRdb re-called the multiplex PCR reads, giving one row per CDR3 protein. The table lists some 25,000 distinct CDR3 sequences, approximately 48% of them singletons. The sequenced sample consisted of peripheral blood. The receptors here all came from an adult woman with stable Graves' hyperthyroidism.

The CDR3 DNA reads as TGTGCCAGCACCCAAAGGTCCGGACTAGTTAGCACAGATACGCAGTTCTTC. Residues: CASTQRSGLVSTDTQFF. The chain joins TRBV27 to TRBJ2-3; TRBD2 matches 7 bases. The J call may be incorrect, as the DNA end agrees better with TRBJ2-1. The CDR3 consists of 17 residues. Germline V lookup: CDR1 MNHEY, CDR2 SMNVEV (reference sequence).

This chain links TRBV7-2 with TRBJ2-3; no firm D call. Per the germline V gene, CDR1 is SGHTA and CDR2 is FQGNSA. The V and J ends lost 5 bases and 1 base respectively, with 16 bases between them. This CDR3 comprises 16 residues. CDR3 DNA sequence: TGTGCCAGCAGCCCATCCAGGAACCGGGGCACAGATACGCAGTATTTT. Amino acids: CASSPSRNRGTDTQYF.

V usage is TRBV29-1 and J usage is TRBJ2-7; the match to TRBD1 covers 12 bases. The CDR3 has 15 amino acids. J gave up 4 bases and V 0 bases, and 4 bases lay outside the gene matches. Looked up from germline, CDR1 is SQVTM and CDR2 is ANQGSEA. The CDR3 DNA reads TGCAGCGTTGAAGATTCGGGACAGGGGGCGTACGAGCAGTACTTC. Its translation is CSVEDSGQGAYEQYF.

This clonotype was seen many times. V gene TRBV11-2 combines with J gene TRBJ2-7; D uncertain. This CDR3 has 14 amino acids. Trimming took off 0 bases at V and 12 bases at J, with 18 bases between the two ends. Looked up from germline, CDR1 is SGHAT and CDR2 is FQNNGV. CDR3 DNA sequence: TGTGCCAGCAGCTTAGACTTTTCCGGCCTTTATCTGTACTTC. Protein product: CASSLDFSGLYLYF.

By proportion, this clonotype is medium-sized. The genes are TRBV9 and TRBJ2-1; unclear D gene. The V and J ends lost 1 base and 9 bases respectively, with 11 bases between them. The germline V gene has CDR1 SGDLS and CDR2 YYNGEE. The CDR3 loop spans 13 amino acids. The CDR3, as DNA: TGTGCCAGCAGCGTAAACACGGTCAGTGAGCAGTTCTTC. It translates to CASSVNTVSEQFF.

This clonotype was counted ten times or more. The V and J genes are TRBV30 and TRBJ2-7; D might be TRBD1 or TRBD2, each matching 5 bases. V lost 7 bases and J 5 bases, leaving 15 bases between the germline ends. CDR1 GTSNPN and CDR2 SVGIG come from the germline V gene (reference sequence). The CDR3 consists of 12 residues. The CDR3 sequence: CASSGTLHEQYF. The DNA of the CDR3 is TGTGCCTCCTCGGGGACCCTCCACGAGCAGTACTTC.

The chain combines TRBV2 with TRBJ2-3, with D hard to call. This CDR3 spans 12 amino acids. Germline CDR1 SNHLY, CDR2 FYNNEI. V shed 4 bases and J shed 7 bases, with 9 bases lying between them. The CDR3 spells CASSGHYNTQYF. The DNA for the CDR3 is TGTGCCAGCAGTGGACACTATAATACGCAGTATTTT.

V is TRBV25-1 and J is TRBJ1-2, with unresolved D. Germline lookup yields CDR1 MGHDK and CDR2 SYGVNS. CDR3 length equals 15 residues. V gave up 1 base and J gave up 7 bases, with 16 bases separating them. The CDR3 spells CASSESGGRSSGYTF. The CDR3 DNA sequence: TGTGCCAGCAGTGAATCGGGTGGCAGGTCTTCTGGCTACACCTTC.